A single sample is the source of the 20 T cell receptor beta chains below, sequenced in a study of Ad26.COV2.S vaccination and SARS-CoV-2 variants. Clones were read by immunoSEQ multiplex PCR, and TCRdb kept only the in-frame ones, dropping some. The sample yields about 320,000 clones, around four fifths seen once. The treatment was: around 19 received Ad26.COV2.S at low or high dose, single or two shots; about 5 received placebo; per-sample allocation not given. Sampling occurred on day 63 after the first vaccine or placebo injection. Sequenced material: peripheral blood, taken in a trial of Ad26.COV2.S vaccine versus placebo. Receptors were obtained from a person aged 18-65 years who received the Ad26.COV2.S COVID-19 vaccine or a placebo.

This clone was seen repeatedly, ten times or more. The V call is TRBV13, the J call TRBJ2-3; TRBD2 is a possible D gene (5 bases). The V end lost 5 bases, the J end lost 0 bases, and 18 bases lay between the germline ends. This CDR3 comprises 17 residues. CDR1 PRHDT and CDR2 FYEKMQ come from the germline V gene (reference sequence). The CDR3 here is CASSLRREGRSTDTQYF. The DNA of the CDR3 is TGTGCCAGCAGCCTAAGGCGTGAGGGCCGGAGCACAGATACGCAGTATTTT.

The J gene is TRBJ1-3, the V gene TRBV6-5; maybe TRBD1 (5 bases). The length of the CDR3 is 15 residues. Germline V gives CDR1 MNHEY, CDR2 SVGAGI. Trimming stripped 1 base from V and 0 bases from J, with 7 bases between. As DNA, the CDR3 is TGTGCCAGCAGTTACTTGGGGGGCTCTGGAAACACCATATATTTT. As protein: CASSYLGGSGNTIYF.

This clone was observed a handful of times. The chain links TRBV10-3 to TRBJ1-2; D may be TRBD1 (5 bases). Deletions cut 7 bases from V and 6 bases from J, with 18 bases between. The CDR3 has 14 residues. Germline V CDR1 and CDR2: ENHRY, SYGVKD. In DNA form, the CDR3 reads TGTGCCATCACTTCGACAGCCCTCGTCGATGGCTACACCTTC. Its protein is CAITSTALVDGYTF.

V is TRBV19 and J is TRBJ2-1; 12 bases are a match to TRBD2. Trimming at V came to 3 bases and at J to 10 bases, leaving 7 bases not matched to a gene. The germline V gene has CDR1 LNHDA and CDR2 SQIVND (reference sequence). The CDR3 is made up of 15 amino acids. CDR3 amino acids: CASSIGLAGGREQFF. DNA for the CDR3: TGTGCCAGTAGTATCGGTCTAGCGGGGGGGCGGGAGCAGTTCTTC. Variable domain in full (rest from reference TRBV19 and TRBJ2-1): DGGITQSPKYLFRKEGQNVTLSCEQNLNHDAMYWYRQDPGQGLRLIYYSQIVNDFQKGDIAEGYSVSREKKESFPLTVTSAQKNPTAFYLCASSIGLAGGREQFFGPGTRLTVL.

The gene calls are TRBV3-1 (or the pseudogene TRBV3-2) and TRBJ1-5, with 7 bases aligning to TRBD1. CDR3 length: 14 residues. The V and J ends lost 2 bases and 3 bases, in that order; junction bases with no gene match: 1. The germline CDR1 and CDR2 sequences are LGHDT and YNNKEL (reference sequence). The CDR3 is CASSQTGANQPQHF. The CDR3, as DNA: TGTGCCAGCAGCCAAACAGGGGCCAATCAGCCCCAGCATTTT.

This chain's CDR3 is CASSSTGNSPLHF. The CDR3 region has the DNA TGTGCCAGCAGTTCTACAGGAAATTCACCCCTCCACTTT. V and J are TRBV27 and TRBJ1-6; D might be TRBD1 (5 bases). The CDR3 covers 13 residues. Looked up from germline, CDR1 is MNHEY and CDR2 is SMNVEV (reference sequence). V lost 4 bases and J 7 bases, leaving 8 bases between the germline ends.

The rearrangement links TRBV3-1 (or the pseudogene TRBV3-2) to TRBJ1-2, with TRBD1 matching over 9 bases. The V gene's germline CDR1 is LGHDT and CDR2 YNNKEL (reference sequence). Trimming cost V 6 bases and J 0 bases; bases outside gene matches: 2. The CDR3 runs 14 residues. The CDR3 reads CASSRTGANYGYTF. CDR3 DNA sequence: TGTGCCAGCAGTCGGACAGGGGCTAACTATGGCTACACCTTC.

This clone was counted only a few times. The J gene is TRBJ1-3, the V gene TRBV6-6; D ambiguous. Germline V gene sequence: CDR1 MNHNY, CDR2 SVGAGI (reference sequence). The V and J ends lost 5 bases and 0 bases respectively, with 20 bases between them. CDR3 size: 18 residues. CDR3 amino acids: CASSLFSIVRYSGNTIYF. The CDR3 nucleotides are TGTGCCAGCAGTCTCTTTTCAATTGTACGATACTCTGGAAACACCATATATTTT.

The chain recombines TRBV3-1 (or the pseudogene TRBV3-2) with TRBJ2-7; 10 bases line up with TRBD2. The CDR3 spans 17 residues. From germline, CDR1 is LGHDT and CDR2 YNNKEL (reference sequence). Trimming cost V 4 bases and J 2 bases; bases outside gene matches: 11. CDR3 coding DNA: TGTGCCAGCAGCCTAAAAATTCCAGCGGGGGGGCCCTACGAGCAGTACTTC. It codes for CASSLKIPAGGPYEQYF.

This clone was seen only a few times. The rearrangement links TRBV7-9 to TRBJ1-4; D remains ambiguous. Trimming left V 7 bases short and J 8 bases short, with 23 bases between. This CDR3 has 16 residues. From germline, CDR1 is SEHNR and CDR2 FQNEAQ (reference sequence). CDR3 sequence: CASTFWDNAGMEKLFF. The CDR3 nucleotides are TGTGCCAGCACTTTCTGGGATAACGCCGGAATGGAAAAACTGTTTTTT.

This clone was picked up a small number of times. This chain links TRBV9 with TRBJ2-7; a possible D gene is TRBD2 (5 bases). Looked up from germline, CDR1 is SGDLS and CDR2 is YYNGEE. This CDR3 has 13 residues. Trimming removed 7 bases at V and 7 bases at J, with 18 bases between. The CDR3 DNA reads TGTGCCAGCCGCCCCCCCACGACGGGGGAGCAGTACTTC. This sequence encodes CASRPPTTGEQYF.

The gene calls are TRBV4-1 and TRBJ2-1, with 8 bases matching TRBD2. With 4 bases clipped from V and 3 bases from J, the junction kept 5 bases outside the gene matches. This CDR3 region has 15 residues. Looked up from germline, CDR1 is MGHRA and CDR2 is YSYEKL. As DNA, the CDR3 is TGCGCCAGCAGCCGAACGGGGGGGATCTACAATGAGCAGTTCTTC. This codes for CASSRTGGIYNEQFF.

The rearrangement uses TRBV20-1 and TRBJ1-2; D call uncertain. The CDR3 sequence is 10 residues long. V was cut by 0 bases and J by 9 bases, with 5 bases left in between. Germline V lookup: CDR1 DFQATT, CDR2 SNEGSKA (reference sequence). CDR3 in amino acids: CSAREVRYTF. The CDR3 DNA reads TGCAGTGCTAGAGAGGTACGCTACACCTTC.

This chain's CDR3 is CASSLGFGRRDEQYF. In DNA, the CDR3 is TGTGCCAGCAGTTTAGGTTTTGGCAGGCGCGACGAGCAGTACTTC. V usage is TRBV28 and J usage is TRBJ2-7; no clear D gene. This CDR3 contains 15 residues. Germline V gives CDR1 MDHEN, CDR2 SYDVKM. V lost 2 bases and J 5 bases, leaving 16 bases between the germline ends.

The gene calls are TRBV14 and TRBJ2-1, with TRBD1 matching over 12 bases. The CDR3 sequence is 14 residues long. The V segment lost 5 bases and the J segment 9 bases; nucleotides outside the gene matches: 5. In germline, CDR1 is SGHDN, CDR2 FVKESK. Here the CDR3 DNA reads TGTGCCAGCAGCAGGGACAGGGGGCTAAGTGAGCAGTTCTTC. Amino acid sequence: CASSRDRGLSEQFF.

This sequence joins TRBV18 and TRBJ1-1; D possibly corresponds to TRBD1 (6 bases). V gave up 5 bases and J gave up 1 base, with 8 bases separating them. This CDR3 is built from 13 residues. In germline, CDR1 is KGHSH, CDR2 LQKENI. This CDR3 reads CASSVGGNTEAFF. The CDR3 nucleotides are TGTGCCAGCTCAGTAGGGGGGAACACTGAAGCTTTCTTT. The variable domain in full, completed from reference TRBV18 and TRBJ1-1, reads NAGVMQNPRHLVRRRGQEARLRCSPMKGHSHVYWYRQLPEEGLKFMVYLQKENIIDESGMPKERFSAEFPKEGPSILRIQQVVRGDSAAYFCASSVGGNTEAFFGQGTRLTVV.

Worth noting for this clone: The sample has other DNA sequences that encode this CDR3 too. The rearrangement uses TRBV5-1 and TRBJ1-3; 8 bases fit TRBD1. The CDR3 totals 16 residues. Trimming at V came to 0 bases and at J to 0 bases, leaving 2 bases not matched to a gene. Germline CDR1 and CDR2: SGHRS and YFSETQ. The CDR3 sequence: CASSLAGGSSGNTIYF. The CDR3 DNA is TGCGCCAGCAGCTTGGCAGGGGGCTCCTCTGGAAACACCATATATTTT.

The chain uses TRBV28 and TRBJ2-7; no firm D call. The germline gives CDR1 MDHEN, CDR2 SYDVKM. V was pared by 4 bases and J by 4 bases, with 11 bases between. The length of the CDR3 is 13 residues. DNA for the CDR3: TGTGCCAGCAGTTCCCCCGCCCTTTACGAGCAGTACTTC. This sequence encodes CASSSPALYEQYF.

Only one count was recorded for this clone. V usage is TRBV28 and J usage is TRBJ1-1, with D possibly being TRBD1 (5 bases). The CDR3 contains 15 residues. From germline, CDR1 is MDHEN and CDR2 SYDVKM. V was pared by 5 bases and J by 2 bases, with 15 bases between. The DNA for the CDR3 is TGTGCCAGCAGTCCCCAAGCCGGGACTAACACTGAAGCTTTCTTT. Protein sequence: CASSPQAGTNTEAFF.

The chain joins TRBV7-8 to TRBJ1-4; tentatively, D is TRBD1 (5 bases). Trimming removed 4 bases from V and 2 bases from J, with 11 bases in between. This CDR3 comprises 15 residues. Germline V gene data show CDR1 as SGHVS and CDR2 as FQNEAQ. CDR3 DNA sequence: TGTGCCAGCAGCTCCCTGGACAACACTAATGAAAAACTGTTTTTT. This encodes CASSSLDNTNEKLFF.